This TCR beta chain comes out of a study of blood T cells in healthy people across ages. Whole-study findings and limits: Long-lived donors had more naive CD4+ cells and higher diversity than aged donors.

Alongside a J-beta primer mix, a sample-barcoded 5' primer served in a second PCR lasting about 7 to 12 cycles. TCRdb used MiXCR to reprocess the 5' RACE reads, holding one entry per CDR3 protein. The sample holds roughly 1.9 million distinct CDR3 sequences; approximately 39% are singletons and the top ten take under 25%. As concerns this clonotype: Its target is unknown.

This CDR3 has 13 amino acids. V lost 6 bases to trimming and J lost 1 base, with 9 bases between them. Input material: blood. The chain joins TRBV12-3 or TRBV12-4 to TRBJ1-1; D call uncertain. The clonotype was recovered from a human donor in good health. The CDR3 sequence: CASRLFGNTEAFF. CDR3 DNA: TGTGCCAGCAGGTTATTCGGGAACACTGAAGCTTTCTTT.